These 10 T cell receptor beta chains share one sample of origin, sequenced in a study of neoadjuvant anti-PD-1 for oral cavity cancer. Sequenced by immunoSEQ multiplex PCR; TCRdb stores in-frame clones only, minus some. The sample has some 14,000 clones, about 73% seen once; the top ten hold over 2%. This sample comprised PBMCs, obtained before nivolumab (anti-PD-1) treatment. These TCRs come from a person between 40 and 79 years old with oral cavity squamous cell carcinoma.

CDR3: CASRGDTEAFF. The CDR3 DNA sequence: TGTGCCAGTCGCGGTGACACTGAAGCTTTCTTT. This chain uses TRBV5-6 with TRBJ1-1; no reliable D call. This CDR3 contains 11 residues. Germline V gene lookup returns CDR1 SGHDT and CDR2 YYEEEE. Deletions cut 8 bases from V and 3 bases from J, with 8 bases between.

The rearrangement uses TRBV14 and TRBJ2-3; 9 positions agree with TRBD1. The V gene's germline CDR1 is SGHDN and CDR2 FVKESK. J gave up 1 base and V 4 bases, and 9 bases lay outside the gene matches. CDR3 length: 17 residues. The CDR3: CASSLGTGLLGTDTQYF. CDR3 DNA sequence: TGTGCCAGCAGCCTCGGGACAGGGTTATTGGGCACAGATACGCAGTATTTT.

The chain combines TRBV19 with TRBJ2-7; 8 nucleotides agree with TRBD1. CDR3 length: 17 residues. CDR1 LNHDA and CDR2 SQIVND come from the germline V gene (reference sequence). The V segment lost 7 bases and the J segment 6 bases; nucleotides outside the gene matches: 20. The DNA for the CDR3 is TGTGCCAGTACCAGAACTGCAGGGGGCGCGGACCTTATCGAGCAGTACTTC. Translated: CASTRTAGGADLIEQYF.

The chain links TRBV7-9 to TRBJ1-2; the match to TRBD1 covers 8 bases. The CDR3 is 16 amino acids. J was trimmed by 4 bases and V by 0 bases; bases with no gene match: 7. Germline assignment: CDR1 SEHNR and CDR2 FQNEAQ (reference sequence). The chain's CDR3 is CASSLASLQGGYGYTF. The CDR3 bases are TGTGCCAGCAGCTTAGCCTCTCTACAGGGGGGCTATGGCTACACCTTC.

This clone showed up just a few times. This chain joins TRBV6-6 and TRBJ1-2; 8 bases map to TRBD1. The CDR3 runs 14 residues. J gave up 4 bases and V 5 bases, and 6 bases lay outside the gene matches. The germline CDR1 and CDR2 sequences are MNHNY and SVGAGI (reference sequence). The CDR3 nucleotides read TGTGCCAGCAGTCCCGGACAGGGCCGCTATGGCTACACCTTC. This sequence encodes CASSPGQGRYGYTF.

This clone was seen more than once but under ten times. The chain combines TRBV29-1 with TRBJ1-2; D not resolved. CDR3 length equals 9 residues. V shed 6 bases and J shed 8 bases, with 7 bases lying between them. Germline-derived CDR1 and CDR2 are SQVTM and ANQGSEA. CDR3 protein: CSVEKGYTF. CDR3 bases: TGCAGCGTCGAAAAGGGCTACACCTTC.

The chain carries TRBV11-2 and TRBJ1-3, with no clear D. Trimming took off 4 bases at V and 0 bases at J, with 10 bases between the two ends. Germline V lookup: CDR1 SGHAT, CDR2 FQNNGV. CDR3 length: 15 residues. CDR3 coding DNA: TGTGCCAGCAGCTCCTTACAGCACTCTGGAAACACCATATATTTT. As protein: CASSSLQHSGNTIYF.

This clone has a handful of counts. The J gene is TRBJ2-6, the V gene TRBV14, with 8 bases identical to TRBD1. The CDR3 is 18 residues long. The V gene's germline CDR1 is SGHDN and CDR2 FVKESK. V shed 5 bases, J shed 1 base, and the junction held 10 bases outside the gene matches. Here the CDR3 reads CASSARTGIGSGANVLTF. The CDR3 DNA follows: TGTGCCAGCAGCGCCCGGACAGGGATCGGTTCTGGGGCCAACGTCCTGACTTTC.

V is TRBV5-1 and J is TRBJ2-5; D may be TRBD1 (5 bases). The germline V gene encodes CDR1 SGHRS and CDR2 YFSETQ. The germline V and J ends were trimmed by 0 bases and 2 bases, with 8 bases remaining between them. This CDR3 is built from 14 residues. The CDR3 nucleotides are TGCGCCAGCAGCTTGGGACAGTTACAAGAGACCCAGTACTTC. Protein product: CASSLGQLQETQYF.

The chain recombines TRBV19 with TRBJ2-7; no definite D call. CDR3 length equals 13 residues. Trimming pared 2 bases from V and 2 bases from J, leaving 7 bases between. In germline, CDR1 is LNHDA, CDR2 SQIVND (reference sequence). The chain's CDR3 is CASSIPPAYEQYF. The CDR3 nucleotides read TGTGCCAGTAGTATACCCCCCGCCTACGAGCAGTACTTC.